This TCR beta chain originates from a study of blood T cells in healthy people across ages. Overall study findings and caveats: Whereas aged donors had fewer naive CD4+ cells, long-lived donors had more of them and higher diversity. Diversity figures derived from one million T cells were judged to underestimate the true value.

Total RNA extraction produced at least 6 micrograms (per sample) for the study. The table lists this clonotype with a few counts. What it binds is unknown. For the second PCR, which ran for roughly 6 to 12 cycles, a sample-barcoded 5' primer and a J-beta primer mix were used. The template-switch adaptor was a 5' adaptor with 12 random nucleotides. It tagged each cDNA molecule. TCRdb independently ran MiXCR on the 5' RACE reads; one entry per CDR3 protein. The table includes under 2,000,000 distinct CDR3 sequences, roughly 52% detected once. The sequenced sample was blood. This clonotype was obtained from a woman aged 40 to 50 in good health.

Here the CDR3 reads CSANPGQGTKNEQFF. The CDR3 DNA reads TGCAGTGCAAACCCGGGACAGGGGACAAAAAATGAGCAGTTCTTC. This chain links TRBV20-1 with TRBJ2-1, with TRBD1 matching 10 bases. Germline trimming cut 6 bases from V and 7 bases from J; bases unmatched to any gene: 12. Germline assignment: CDR1 DFQATT and CDR2 SNEGSKA (reference sequence). The CDR3 loop spans 15 amino acids.